This TCR beta chain was obtained from a study of monozygotic twins with inflammatory bowel disease. Using the 5' RACE reads, TCRdb records one entry per CDR3 protein without DNA. The sample is made up of fewer than 150,000 distinct CDR3 sequences, and the top ten hold roughly 2.5% of it. Every donor provided one blood sample measuring 2.5 ml. Whole blood served as the source of total RNA, and no T cell sorting took place. CDR3 size: 13 residues. The V gene's germline CDR1 is SGHNT and CDR2 YYREEE (reference sequence). This chain joins TRBV5-4 and TRBJ2-3; TCRdb gives TRBD1 as the D gene, but with no DNA this cannot be confirmed. Source material: blood. The clonotype originates from a human donor with ulcerative colitis or Crohn's disease, or a healthy co-twin of an affected twin (not recorded which). This chain's CDR3 is CASSLWGGDTQYF.